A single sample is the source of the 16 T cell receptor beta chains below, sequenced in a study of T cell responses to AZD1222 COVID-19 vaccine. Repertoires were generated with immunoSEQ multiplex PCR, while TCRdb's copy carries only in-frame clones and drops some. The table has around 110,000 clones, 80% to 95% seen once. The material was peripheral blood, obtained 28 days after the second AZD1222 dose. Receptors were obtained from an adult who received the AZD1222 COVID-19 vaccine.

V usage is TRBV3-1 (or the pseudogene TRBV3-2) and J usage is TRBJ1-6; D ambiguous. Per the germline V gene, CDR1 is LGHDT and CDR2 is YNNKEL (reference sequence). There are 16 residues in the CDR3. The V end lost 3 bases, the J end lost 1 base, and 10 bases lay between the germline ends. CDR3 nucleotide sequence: TGTGCCAGCAGCCACGGGTATAGTTCCTATAATTCACCCCTCCACTTT. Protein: CASSHGYSSYNSPLHF.

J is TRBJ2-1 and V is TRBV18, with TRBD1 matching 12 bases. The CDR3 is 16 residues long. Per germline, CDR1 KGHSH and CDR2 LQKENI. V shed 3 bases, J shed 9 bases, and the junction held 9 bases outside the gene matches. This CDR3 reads CASSPQGTGGQFEQFF. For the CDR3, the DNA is TGTGCCAGCTCACCCCAAGGGACAGGGGGCCAATTTGAGCAGTTCTTC.

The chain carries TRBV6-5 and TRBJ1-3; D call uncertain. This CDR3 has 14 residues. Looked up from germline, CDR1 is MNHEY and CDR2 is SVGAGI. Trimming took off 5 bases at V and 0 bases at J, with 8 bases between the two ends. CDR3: CASSNMGSGNTIYF. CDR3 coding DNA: TGTGCCAGCAGTAATATGGGCTCTGGAAACACCATATATTTT.

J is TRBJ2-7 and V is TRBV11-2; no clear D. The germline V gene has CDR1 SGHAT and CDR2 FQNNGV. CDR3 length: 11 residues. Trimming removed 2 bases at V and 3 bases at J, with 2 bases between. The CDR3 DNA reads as TGTGCCAGCAGCTTACACTACGAGCAGTACTTC. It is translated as CASSLHYEQYF.

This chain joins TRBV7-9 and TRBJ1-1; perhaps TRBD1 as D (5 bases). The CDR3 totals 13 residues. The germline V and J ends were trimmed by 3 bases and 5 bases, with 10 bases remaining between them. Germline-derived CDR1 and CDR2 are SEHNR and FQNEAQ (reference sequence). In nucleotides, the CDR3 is TGTGCCAGCAGCTTTGGGGGGAAGACTGAAGCTTTCTTT. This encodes CASSFGGKTEAFF.

CDR3: CATNRDSSYNEQFF. DNA of the CDR3: TGTGCCACCAATCGGGACAGTTCCTACAATGAGCAGTTCTTC. The chain is built from TRBV19 and TRBJ2-1, with TRBD1 identical over 7 bases. Losses at the gene ends were 10 bases for V and 1 base for J; bases not matched to a gene: 7. The CDR3 runs 14 residues. From germline, CDR1 is LNHDA and CDR2 SQIVND (reference sequence).

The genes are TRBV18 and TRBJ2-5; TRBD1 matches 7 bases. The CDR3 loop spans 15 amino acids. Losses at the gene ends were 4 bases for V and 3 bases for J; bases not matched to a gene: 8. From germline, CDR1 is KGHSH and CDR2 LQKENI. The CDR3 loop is CASSLMGDRKETQYF. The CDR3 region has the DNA TGTGCCAGCTCACTTATGGGGGACAGAAAAGAGACCCAGTACTTC.

CDR3 sequence: CASSIDLLLAGYNEQFF. CDR3 bases: TGTGCCAGTAGTATAGATCTACTACTAGCGGGCTACAATGAGCAGTTCTTC. The chain links TRBV19 to TRBJ2-1; 9 bases fit TRBD2. The germline V gene has CDR1 LNHDA and CDR2 SQIVND (reference sequence). CDR3 length: 17 residues. V trimming: 0 bases; J trimming: 3 bases; junction bases outside the gene matches: 6.

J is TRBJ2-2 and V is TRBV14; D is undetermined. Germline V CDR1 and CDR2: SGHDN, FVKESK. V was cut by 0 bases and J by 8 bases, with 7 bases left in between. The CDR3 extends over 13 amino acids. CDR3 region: CASSQDQTGELFF. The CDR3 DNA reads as TGTGCCAGCAGCCAAGATCAGACAGGGGAGCTGTTTTTT.

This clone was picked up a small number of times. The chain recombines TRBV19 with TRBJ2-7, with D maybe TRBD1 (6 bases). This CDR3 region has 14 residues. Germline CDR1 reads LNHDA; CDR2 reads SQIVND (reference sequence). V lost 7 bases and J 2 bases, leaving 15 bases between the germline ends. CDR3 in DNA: TGTGCCAGTACCAGCGGTACAGGGCCCTACGAGCAGTACTTC. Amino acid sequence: CASTSGTGPYEQYF.

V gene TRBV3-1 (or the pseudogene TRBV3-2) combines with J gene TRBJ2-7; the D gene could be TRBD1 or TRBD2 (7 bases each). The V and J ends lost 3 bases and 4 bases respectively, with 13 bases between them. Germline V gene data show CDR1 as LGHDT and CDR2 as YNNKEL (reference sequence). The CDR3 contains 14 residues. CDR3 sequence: CASSQPGGEYEQYF. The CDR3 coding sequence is TGTGCCAGCAGCCAGCCAGGGGGGGAATACGAGCAGTACTTC.

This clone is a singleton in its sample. DNA of the CDR3: TGTGCCACCGCGGACAGGGCTTACGAGCAGTACTTC. Translating gives CATADRAYEQYF. This chain links TRBV10-3 with TRBJ2-7; 8 bases agree with TRBD1. Unmatched junction bases numbered 6, after V lost 10 bases and J lost 4 bases. Germline V gene lookup returns CDR1 ENHRY and CDR2 SYGVKD. The CDR3 is 12 amino acids.

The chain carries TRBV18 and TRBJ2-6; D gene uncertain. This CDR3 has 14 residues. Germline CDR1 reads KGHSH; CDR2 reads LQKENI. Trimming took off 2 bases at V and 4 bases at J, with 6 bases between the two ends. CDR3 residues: CASSPSTGANVLTF. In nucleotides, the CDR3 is TGTGCCAGCTCACCATCGACCGGGGCCAACGTCCTGACTTTC.

CDR3 in DNA: TGTGCCACCCGCGGGGGGGGCTTAACGCCTTCACCCCTCCACTTT. It translates to CATRGGGLTPSPLHF. This chain links TRBV18 with TRBJ1-6, with D perhaps matching TRBD1 (6 bases). The CDR3 spans 15 residues. The V end lost 10 bases, the J end lost 9 bases, and 22 bases lay between the germline ends. Per germline, CDR1 KGHSH and CDR2 LQKENI.

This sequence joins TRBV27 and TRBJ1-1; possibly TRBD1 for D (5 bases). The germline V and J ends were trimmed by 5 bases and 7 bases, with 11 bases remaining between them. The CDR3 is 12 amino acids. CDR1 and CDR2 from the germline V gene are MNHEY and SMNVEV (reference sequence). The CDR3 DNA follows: TGTGCCAGCAGTCTACGGGACGGTGAAGCTTTCTTT. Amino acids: CASSLRDGEAFF.

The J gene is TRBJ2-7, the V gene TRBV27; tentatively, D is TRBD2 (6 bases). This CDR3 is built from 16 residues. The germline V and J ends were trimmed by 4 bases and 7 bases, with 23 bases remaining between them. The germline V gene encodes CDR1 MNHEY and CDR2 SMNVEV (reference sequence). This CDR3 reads CASSSPRSGAAGEQYF. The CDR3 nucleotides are TGTGCCAGCAGTTCACCCCGATCGGGTGCCGCGGGGGAGCAGTACTTC.